This T cell receptor beta chain was observed in a study of control samples from healthy donors and cancer patients. The repertoire was sequenced with immunoSEQ multiplex PCR; TCRdb's copy has only in-frame clones and lacks some. The sample has approximately 97,000 clones, about 90% seen once. Trimming left V 5 bases short and J 3 bases short, with 2 bases between. This CDR3 is built from 10 residues. Germline CDR1 reads MDHEN; CDR2 reads SYDVKM. On this clone: Other nucleotide sequences in the sample specify the same CDR3.

The chain joins TRBV28 to TRBJ2-7, with unresolved D. Sequences were obtained from blood. This receptor was taken from a man aged 25 to 40 in good health. CDR3 sequence reads: CASSRYEQYF. The CDR3 coding sequence is TGTGCCAGCAGTCGCTACGAGCAGTACTTC.